These 11 T cell receptor beta chains share one sample of origin, sequenced in a study of shared clonotypes between healthy human individuals. The protocol was immunoSEQ multiplex PCR, while the TCRdb copy is restricted to in-frame clones and leaves out a portion. The sample includes approximately 2,300,000 clones, 85% to 95% seen only once; the top ten take 0.37%. Input material: naive CD4+ T cells from PBMCs. Subset noted: CD45RA+ positively selected. These receptors originate from a man younger than 35 in good health. Some clones in this sample may be carry-over from other donors' samples.

This rearrangement joins TRBV7-3 to TRBJ2-1; D unresolved. The CDR3 loop spans 15 amino acids. Germline CDR1 SGHTA, CDR2 FQGTGA. V lost 5 bases, J lost 2 bases, and 13 bases lay in between. The CDR3 DNA is TGTGCCAGCAGCCCCTTCGCGGCAACCTACAATGAGCAGTTCTTC. It encodes CASSPFAATYNEQFF.

The V call is TRBV18, the J call TRBJ2-5; 12 bases map to TRBD1. V shed 3 bases and J 4 bases; nucleotides not matched to a gene: 12. The length of the CDR3 is 18 residues. Germline values: CDR1 KGHSH, CDR2 LQKENI. This chain's CDR3 is CASSPATGTGGLGETQYF. The CDR3, as DNA: TGTGCCAGCTCACCTGCTACCGGGACAGGGGGCTTGGGAGAGACCCAGTACTTC. The full variable domain, in which reference TRBV18 and TRBJ2-5 provide the parts outside the CDR3, is NAGVMQNPRHLVRRRGQEARLRCSPMKGHSHVYWYRQLPEEGLKFMVYLQKENIIDESGMPKERFSAEFPKEGPSILRIQQVVRGDSAAYFCASSPATGTGGLGETQYFGPGTRLLVL.

The genes are TRBV5-1 and TRBJ1-1; D is undetermined. The CDR3 covers 14 residues. Germline V CDR1 and CDR2: SGHRS, YFSETQ. The V and J ends lost 4 bases and 7 bases respectively, with 17 bases between them. The CDR3 bases are TGCGCCAGCAGCCCCAGGACGGGCCGCTATGAAGCTTTCTTT. It translates to CASSPRTGRYEAFF.

To note about this clone: The sample holds other DNA sequences that translate to the same CDR3. The chain links TRBV6-6 to TRBJ1-1; D not certain. This CDR3 has 13 amino acids. Trimming cost V 0 bases and J 5 bases, with 7 bases left between them. Germline CDR1 and CDR2: MNHNY and SVGAGI (reference sequence). CDR3 bases: TGTGCCAGCAGTTACTCGGGTCGGACTGAAGCTTTCTTT. Amino acid sequence: CASSYSGRTEAFF.

The J gene is TRBJ2-7, the V gene TRBV6-6; TRBD2 aligns across 8 bases. The trim removed 6 bases at V and 5 bases at J, leaving 9 bases unmatched. Germline CDR1 is MNHNY and CDR2 is SVGAGI (reference sequence). The CDR3 is made up of 14 amino acids. The CDR3 sequence: CASRTGGRLDEQYF. The CDR3 DNA is TGTGCCAGCAGGACGGGCGGGAGGCTGGACGAGCAGTACTTC.

This sequence joins TRBV14 and TRBJ2-7; TRBD1 agrees at 9 bases. CDR1 and CDR2 from the germline V gene are SGHDN and FVKESK. The trim removed 1 base at V and 6 bases at J, leaving 10 bases unmatched. CDR3 length equals 16 residues. CDR3 region: CASSQGNNRGRFEQYF. In DNA, the CDR3 is TGTGCCAGCAGCCAAGGGAACAACAGGGGGCGGTTCGAGCAGTACTTC.

The chain uses TRBV7-8 and TRBJ2-3, with D uncertain. The CDR3 totals 11 residues. V lost 7 bases and J lost 5, with 7 bases in between. The V gene's germline CDR1 is SGHVS and CDR2 FQNEAQ. The CDR3 loop is CASTREDTQYF. The CDR3 DNA sequence: TGTGCCAGCACCCGAGAAGATACGCAGTATTTT.

This clone has only one observation. The sample holds other DNA sequences that translate to the same CDR3. V and J are TRBV2 and TRBJ2-4; TRBD1 aligns across 8 bases. The V gene end was trimmed by 5 bases and the J gene end by 1 base; junction bases not matched to a gene: 7. The CDR3 is made up of 16 amino acids. Looked up from germline, CDR1 is SNHLY and CDR2 is FYNNEI. Here the CDR3 reads CASSPGQGLAKNIQYF. CDR3 in DNA: TGTGCCAGCAGTCCTGGACAGGGCCTGGCCAAAAACATTCAGTACTTC.

The rearrangement joins TRBV18 to TRBJ1-5; unclear D gene. This CDR3 spans 14 amino acids. CDR1 KGHSH and CDR2 LQKENI come from the germline V gene. V lost 2 bases and J lost 5, with 10 bases in between. DNA of the CDR3: TGTGCCAGCTCACCAGGACGGGAGTATCAGCCCCAGCATTTT. Protein product: CASSPGREYQPQHF.

This chain connects TRBV7-2 to TRBJ2-2; maybe TRBD1 (6 bases). V gave up 3 bases and J gave up 1 base, with 12 bases separating them. CDR3 length equals 16 residues. Germline V gene data show CDR1 as SGHTA and CDR2 as FQGNSA. In DNA form, the CDR3 reads TGTGCCAGCAGCTTGTTGGGACACCTGAACACCGGGGAGCTGTTTTTT. It yields the protein CASSLLGHLNTGELFF. The complete variable domain, with remaining parts taken from reference TRBV7-2 and TRBJ2-2, reads GAGVSQSPSNKVTEKGKDVELRCDPISGHTALYWYRQSLGQGLEFLIYFQGNSAPDKSGLPSDRFSAERTGGSVSTLTIQRTQQEDSAVYLCASSLLGHLNTGELFFGEGSRLTVL.

This chain connects TRBV6-6 to TRBJ2-3; possible D gene TRBD2, 6 bases. V gave up 10 bases and J gave up 4 bases, with 21 bases separating them. From germline, CDR1 is MNHNY and CDR2 SVGAGI (reference sequence). The CDR3 loop spans 15 amino acids. In nucleotides, the CDR3 is TGTGCCACGTGCCGGGAACGGGAGTTTTCAGATACGCAGTATTTT. Protein: CATCREREFSDTQYF.